The present T cell receptor (beta chain) was sequenced within a study of neoadjuvant anti-PD-1 for oral cavity cancer. V was pared by 4 bases and J by 6 bases, with 16 bases between. The germline V gene has CDR1 SGHRS and CDR2 YFSETQ. This CDR3 is 14 amino acids long. Using immunoSEQ multiplex PCR, the repertoire was profiled, and TCRdb retains in-frame clones only, with some absent. The data contain roughly 67,000 clones, around 88% of them seen just once; the ten biggest clones take up about 3.7%. J is TRBJ1-2 and V is TRBV5-1; the D gene is possibly TRBD1 (6 bases). The material sequenced was PBMCs, taken before nivolumab (anti-PD-1) treatment. This TCR was recovered from a person between 35 and 79 years old with oral cavity squamous cell carcinoma. The CDR3 DNA reads as TGCGCCAGCAGCCCTTTACAGGGATTCAATGGCTACACCTTC. Its protein is CASSPLQGFNGYTF.